This is a list of T cell receptor beta chains from one sample in a study of TIL therapy for anti-PD-1-resistant metastatic lung cancer. Using immunoSEQ multiplex PCR, the repertoire was profiled, and TCRdb retains in-frame clones only, with some absent. The sample shows 21,000 or so clones, about 79% of them seen only once. Here the sequenced sample was blood, taken at baseline. These TCRs come from a person aged 25 to 79 with non-small cell lung cancer. Each CDR3 is given with its conserved first and last residue. D genes are given only for firm matches. Some rows mark clone size as missing; the rest say once, few, many or name a class of expanded clone.

>TRBJ1-2|TRBV6-5|NA|TRBD1
CASSDGTENYGYTF
TGTGCCAGCAGTGACGGGACAGAGAACTATGGCTACACCTTC
>TRBJ2-7|TRBV15|NA|TRBD1
CATSRSGGWEDEQYF
TGTGCCACCAGCAGGTCAGGGGGATGGGAAGACGAGCAGTACTTC
>TRBJ2-5|TRBV5-1|NA|NA
CASSQTRETQYF
TGCGCCAGCAGCCAAACCAGGGAAACCCAGTACTTC
>TRBJ1-1|TRBV28|once|NA
CASSLPRPFEAFF
TGTGCCAGCAGTTTACCCCGGCCGTTTGAAGCTTTCTTT
>TRBJ2-7|TRBV5-4|NA|TRBD1
CASRRQGAPHEQYF
TGTGCCAGCAGAAGACAGGGGGCACCCCACGAGCAGTACTTC
>TRBJ1-2|TRBV10-3|NA|NA
CAIREQGGEGYTF
TGTGCCATCAGAGAACAGGGTGGGGAAGGCTACACCTTC
>TRBJ2-5|TRBV27|NA|TRBD2
CASSAEGGRRETQYF
TGTGCCAGCAGTGCTGAGGGCGGGAGGAGGGAGACCCAGTACTTC
>TRBJ1-2|TRBV11-2|NA|NA
CASSGIRGRVGGYTF
TGTGCCAGCAGCGGCATTCGGGGCAGGGTGGGAGGCTACACCTTC
>TRBJ1-5|TRBV6-1|few|NA
CASSEAGSNQPQHF
TGTGCCAGCAGTGAAGCAGGGAGCAATCAGCCCCAGCATTTT
>TRBJ2-2|TRBV9|once|NA
CASSEAYTGELFF
TGTGCCAGCAGCGAGGCGTACACCGGGGAGCTGTTTTTT
>TRBJ2-7|TRBV28|NA|NA
CASSHQGGYEQYF
TGTGCCAGCAGTCATCAGGGGGGCTACGAGCAGTACTTC
>TRBJ2-1|TRBV2|NA|TRBD1
CASSARQGSSYNEQFF
TGTGCCAGCAGTGCAAGACAGGGGAGCTCCTACAATGAGCAGTTCTTC
>TRBJ2-3|TRBV9|NA|NA
CASSERGPPADTQYF
TGTGCCAGCAGCGAGAGAGGCCCCCCCGCAGATACGCAGTATTTT
>TRBJ2-7|TRBV7-8|once|NA
CASSLGGYRYEQYF
TGTGCCAGCAGCTTAGGTGGCTACAGATACGAGCAGTACTTC
>TRBJ2-7|TRBV6-6|NA|NA
CASSYSVGQGLVNF
TGTGCCAGCAGTTACTCCGTCGGGCAGGGATTAGTGAACTTC
>TRBJ2-7|TRBV6-1|NA|NA
CASRGGSSYEQYF
TGTGCCAGCAGGGGTGGGAGCTCCTACGAGCAGTACTTC
>TRBJ1-4|TRBV11-2|few|NA
CASSFTSSATEKLFF
TGTGCCAGCAGCTTCACAAGTTCGGCGACTGAAAAACTGTTTTTT
>TRBJ2-7|TRBV19|NA|TRBD2
CASMPSGRGEQYF
TGTGCCAGTATGCCCAGCGGGAGGGGCGAGCAGTACTTC
>TRBJ1-6|TRBV7-9|NA|NA
CASSLSPRGGMSPLHF
TGTGCCAGCAGCTTAAGCCCGAGGGGGGGCATGTCACCCCTCCACTTT
>TRBJ2-7|TRBV5-4|NA|TRBD2
CASSLSGLAGVRYEQYF
TGTGCCAGCAGCTTGTCGGGACTAGCGGGAGTAAGGTACGAGCAGTACTTC
>TRBJ2-7|TRBV7-9|NA|NA
CASSQGYQAYEQYF
TGTGCCAGCAGTCAGGGCTATCAGGCGTACGAGCAGTACTTC
>TRBJ1-5|TRBV28|NA|NA
CASILVGSNQPQHF
TGTGCCAGCATCCTGGTGGGGAGCAATCAGCCCCAGCATTTT
>TRBJ2-7|TRBV6-1|NA|TRBD2
CASEKGVAGGNEQYF
TGTGCCAGCGAAAAGGGGGTAGCGGGAGGGAACGAGCAGTACTTC
>TRBJ1-1|TRBV7-9|NA|NA
CASSSLGTTNTEAFF
TGTGCCAGCAGCTCCCTGGGGACAACGAACACTGAAGCTTTCTTT
>TRBJ1-4|TRBV30|NA|NA
CAWRGGRNEKLFF
TGTGCCTGGAGAGGGGGACGGAATGAAAAACTGTTTTTT
>TRBJ2-1|TRBV4-1|NA|NA
CASSYNNNEQFF
TGCGCCAGCAGCTATAATAACAATGAGCAGTTCTTC
>TRBJ1-1|TRBV27|NA|TRBD1
CASSLLGQGPGRYTEAFF
TGTGCCAGCAGCCTACTGGGACAGGGGCCTGGTAGGTACACTGAAGCTTTCTTT
>TRBJ2-3|TRBV19|NA|NA
CASSHLSDTQYF
TGTGCCAGTAGCCATTTATCAGATACGCAGTATTTT
>TRBJ2-7|TRBV6-5|few|NA
CASSRTDYEQYF
TGTGCCAGCAGTCGAACAGATTACGAGCAGTACTTC
>TRBJ2-7|TRBV6-6|few|TRBD1
CASSHLTGTGDGEQYF
TGTGCCAGCAGTCACTTAACCGGGACAGGGGACGGGGAGCAGTACTTC
>TRBJ1-4|TRBV27|NA|NA
CASSLNGVVGKLFF
TGTGCCAGCAGTTTAAATGGGGTAGTGGGAAAACTGTTTTTT
>TRBJ2-1|TRBV28|NA|NA
CASSLEGGQFF
TGTGCCAGCAGTTTAGAGGGAGGGCAGTTCTTC
>TRBJ2-1|TRBV28|NA|TRBD2
CASSFGVAGGGFGNEQFF
TGTGCCAGCAGTTTCGGGGTAGCGGGAGGTGGGTTTGGGAATGAGCAGTTCTTC
>TRBJ2-3|TRBV7-9|NA|TRBD1
CASSTTDRTDTQYF
TGTGCCAGCAGCACCACGGACAGGACAGATACGCAGTATTTT
>TRBJ2-3|TRBV29-1|NA|NA
CSVDRETQGTQYF
TGCAGCGTTGACAGGGAGACACAGGGTACGCAGTATTTT